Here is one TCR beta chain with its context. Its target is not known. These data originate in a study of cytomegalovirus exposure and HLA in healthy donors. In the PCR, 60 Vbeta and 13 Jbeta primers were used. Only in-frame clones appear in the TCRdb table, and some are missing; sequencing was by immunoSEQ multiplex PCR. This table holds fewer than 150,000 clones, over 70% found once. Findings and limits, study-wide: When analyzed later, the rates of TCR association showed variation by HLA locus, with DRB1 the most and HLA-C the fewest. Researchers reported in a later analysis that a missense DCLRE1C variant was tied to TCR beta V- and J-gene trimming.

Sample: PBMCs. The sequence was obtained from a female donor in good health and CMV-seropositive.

The CDR3 sequence is CASSPHGQGNTEAFF. The CDR3 coding sequence is TGTGCCAGCAGTCCGCACGGACAGGGGAACACTGAAGCTTTCTTT. This chain joins TRBV6-5 and TRBJ1-1; TRBD1 matches at 8 bases. Germline V gene sequence: CDR1 MNHEY, CDR2 SVGAGI. Unmatched junction bases numbered 6, after V lost 5 bases and J lost 1 base. The CDR3 contains 15 residues.